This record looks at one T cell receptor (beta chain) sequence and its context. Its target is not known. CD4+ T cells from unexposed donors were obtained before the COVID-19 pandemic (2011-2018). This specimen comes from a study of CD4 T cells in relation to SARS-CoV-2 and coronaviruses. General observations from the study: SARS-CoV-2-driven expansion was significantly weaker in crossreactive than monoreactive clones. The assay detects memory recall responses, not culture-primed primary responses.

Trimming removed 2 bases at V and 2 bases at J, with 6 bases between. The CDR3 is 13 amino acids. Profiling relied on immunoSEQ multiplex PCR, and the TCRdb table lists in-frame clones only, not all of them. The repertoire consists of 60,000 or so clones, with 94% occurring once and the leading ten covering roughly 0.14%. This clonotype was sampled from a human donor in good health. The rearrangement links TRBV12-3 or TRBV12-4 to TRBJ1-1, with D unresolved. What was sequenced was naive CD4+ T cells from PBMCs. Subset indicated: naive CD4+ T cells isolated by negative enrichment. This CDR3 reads CASSLFTNTEAFF. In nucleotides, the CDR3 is TGTGCCAGCAGTTTATTCACCAACACTGAAGCTTTCTTT.